This TCR beta chain was found in a study of blood T cells in healthy people across ages. There are many counts of this clonotype. Together with a sample-barcoded 5' primer, a J-beta primer mix was included in a second PCR lasting roughly 6 to 12 cycles. MiXCR, run by TCRdb on the 5' RACE reads, gives a single entry per CDR3 protein. There are fewer than 2,000,000 distinct CDR3 sequences in the sample; around 35% occur only once, and approximately 10% lies in the top ten. V lost 4 bases and J lost 2, with 11 bases in between. This CDR3 is 14 amino acids long. Per the germline V gene, CDR1 is SGHVS and CDR2 is FNYEAQ.

The source is a woman in her 30s in good health. The sample consisted of blood. The rearrangement uses TRBV7-6 and TRBJ2-5; D gene uncertain. Written as DNA, the CDR3 is TGTGCCAGCAGCTGGTCAGGCGAACAAGAGACCCAGTACTTC. Translated, it gives CASSWSGEQETQYF.